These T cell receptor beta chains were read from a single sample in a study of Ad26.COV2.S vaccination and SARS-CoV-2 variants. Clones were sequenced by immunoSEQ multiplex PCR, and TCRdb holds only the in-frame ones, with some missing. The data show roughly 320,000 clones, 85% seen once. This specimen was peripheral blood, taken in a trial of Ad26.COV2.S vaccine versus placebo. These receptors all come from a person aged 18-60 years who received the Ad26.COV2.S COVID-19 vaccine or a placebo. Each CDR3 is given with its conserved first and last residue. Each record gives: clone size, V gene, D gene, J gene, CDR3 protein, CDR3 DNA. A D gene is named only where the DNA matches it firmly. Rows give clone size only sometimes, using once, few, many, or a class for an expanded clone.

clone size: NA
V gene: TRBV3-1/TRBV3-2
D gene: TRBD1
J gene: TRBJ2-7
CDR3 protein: CASSQGAGDRGSHEQYF
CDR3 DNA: TGTGCCAGCAGCCAGGGGGCAGGGGACAGGGGGTCCCACGAGCAGTACTTC

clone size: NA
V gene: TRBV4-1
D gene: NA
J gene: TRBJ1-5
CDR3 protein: CASSQHSFFVQPQHF
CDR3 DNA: TGCGCCAGCAGCCAACACAGCTTCTTCGTTCAGCCCCAGCATTTT

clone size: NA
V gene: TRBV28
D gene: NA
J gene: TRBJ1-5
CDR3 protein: CASSRDKSNQPQHF
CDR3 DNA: TGTGCCAGCAGTCGTGACAAATCCAATCAGCCCCAGCATTTT

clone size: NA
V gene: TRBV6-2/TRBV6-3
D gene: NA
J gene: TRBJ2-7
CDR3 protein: CASSYTPFEQYF
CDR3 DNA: TGTGCCAGCAGTTACACTCCTTTCGAGCAGTACTTC

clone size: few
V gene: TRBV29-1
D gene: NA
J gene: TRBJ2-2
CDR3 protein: CSVGGSTGELFF
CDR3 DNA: TGCAGCGTTGGAGGGAGCACCGGGGAGCTGTTTTTT

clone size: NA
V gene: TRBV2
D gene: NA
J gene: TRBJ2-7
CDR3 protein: CASSAQPGSFKDF
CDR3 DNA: TGTGCCAGCAGTGCTCAACCAGGGTCGTTCAAGGACTTC

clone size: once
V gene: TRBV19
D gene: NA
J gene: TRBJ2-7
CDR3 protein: CASSGSSRSSYEQYF
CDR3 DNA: TGTGCCAGTAGTGGGTCTTCCAGGAGCTCCTACGAGCAGTACTTC

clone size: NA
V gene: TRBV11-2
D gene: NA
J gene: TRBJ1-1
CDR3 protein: CASSSSDRNTEAFF
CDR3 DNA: TGTGCCAGCAGCTCATCTGACAGGAACACTGAAGCTTTCTTT

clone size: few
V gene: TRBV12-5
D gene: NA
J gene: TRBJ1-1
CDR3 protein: CASGSAGPEAFF
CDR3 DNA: TGTGCTAGTGGTTCTGCGGGCCCTGAAGCTTTCTTT

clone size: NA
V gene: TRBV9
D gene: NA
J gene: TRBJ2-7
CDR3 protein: CASSGPGSLGEQYF
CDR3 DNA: TGTGCCAGCAGCGGACCAGGGTCCCTTGGGGAGCAGTACTTC

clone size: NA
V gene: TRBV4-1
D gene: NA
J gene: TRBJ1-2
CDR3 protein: CASSQLLPRPGYTF
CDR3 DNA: TGCGCCAGCAGCCAACTACTTCCGCGGCCCGGCTACACCTTC

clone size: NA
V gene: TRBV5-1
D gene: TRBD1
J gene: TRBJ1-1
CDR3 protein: CASSRKTGVIAEAFF
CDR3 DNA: TGCGCCAGCAGCCGGAAGACAGGGGTAATCGCTGAAGCTTTCTTT

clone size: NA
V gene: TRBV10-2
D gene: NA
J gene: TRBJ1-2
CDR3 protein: CASSEQGSGDGYTF
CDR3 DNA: TGCGCCAGCAGTGAACAGGGTTCAGGAGATGGCTACACCTTC

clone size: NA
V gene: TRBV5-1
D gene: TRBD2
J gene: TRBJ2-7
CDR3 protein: CASSLTGGRGRITYEQYF
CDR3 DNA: TGCGCCAGCAGCTTGACGGGGGGGAGAGGCAGAATTACCTACGAGCAGTACTTC

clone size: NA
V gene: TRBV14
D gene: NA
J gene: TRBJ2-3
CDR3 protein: CASSQDAGFTSSVYTQYF
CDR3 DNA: TGTGCCAGCAGCCAAGATGCTGGGTTTACATCCTCCGTGTATACGCAGTATTTT

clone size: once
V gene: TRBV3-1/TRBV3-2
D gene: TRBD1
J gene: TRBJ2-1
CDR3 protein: CASRTGTGAKEQFF
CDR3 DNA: TGTGCCAGCAGGACCGGGACAGGGGCCAAGGAGCAGTTCTTC

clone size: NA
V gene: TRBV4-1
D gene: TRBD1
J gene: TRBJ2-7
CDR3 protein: CASSHRWTGEGYEQYF
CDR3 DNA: TGCGCCAGCAGCCATCGGTGGACAGGGGAGGGATACGAGCAGTACTTC

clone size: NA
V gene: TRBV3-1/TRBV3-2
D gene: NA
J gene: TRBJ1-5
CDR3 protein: CASSQNYDQPQHF
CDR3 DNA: TGTGCCAGCAGCCAAAACTACGATCAGCCCCAGCATTTT

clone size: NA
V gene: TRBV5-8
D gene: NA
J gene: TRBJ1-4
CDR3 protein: CASSPVGVGEKLFF
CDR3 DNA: TGTGCCAGCAGCCCGGTCGGGGTCGGGGAAAAACTGTTTTTT

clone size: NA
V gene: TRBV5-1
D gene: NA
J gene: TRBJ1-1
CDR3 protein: CASSGLQGGNTEAFF
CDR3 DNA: TGCGCCAGCAGCGGCTTACAGGGTGGGAACACTGAAGCTTTCTTT

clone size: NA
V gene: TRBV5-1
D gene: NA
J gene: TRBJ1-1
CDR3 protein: CASSVRMNTEAFF
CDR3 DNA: TGCGCCAGCAGCGTTAGGATGAACACTGAAGCTTTCTTT

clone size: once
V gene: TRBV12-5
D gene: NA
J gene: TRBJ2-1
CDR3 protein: CASGLVISGSVLDEQFF
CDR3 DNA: TGTGCTAGTGGTTTGGTAATCTCGGGATCGGTATTGGATGAGCAGTTCTTC

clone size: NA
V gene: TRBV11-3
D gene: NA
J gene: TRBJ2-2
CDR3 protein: CASSRGGQGNTGELFF
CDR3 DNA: TGTGCCAGCAGCCGGGGGGGACAGGGGAACACCGGGGAGCTGTTTTTT

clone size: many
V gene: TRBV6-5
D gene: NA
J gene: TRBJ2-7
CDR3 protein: CATSPKRGEGAEQYF
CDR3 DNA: TGTGCCACCTCCCCCAAGCGGGGAGAGGGGGCCGAGCAGTACTTC

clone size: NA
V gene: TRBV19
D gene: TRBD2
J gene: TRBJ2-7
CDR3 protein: CASSIRASGGYEQYF
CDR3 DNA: TGTGCCAGTAGTATCCGGGCTAGCGGGGGATACGAGCAGTACTTC

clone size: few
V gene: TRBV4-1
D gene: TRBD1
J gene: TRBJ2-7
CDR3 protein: CASSHAGTVYEQYF
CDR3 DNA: TGCGCCAGCAGCCACGCCGGGACAGTTTACGAGCAGTACTTC

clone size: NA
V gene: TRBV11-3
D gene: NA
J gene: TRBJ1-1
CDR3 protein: CASSLVWENTEAFF
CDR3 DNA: TGTGCCAGCAGCTTAGTTTGGGAGAACACTGAAGCTTTCTTT

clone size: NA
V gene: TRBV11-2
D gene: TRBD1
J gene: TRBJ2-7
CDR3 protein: CASSLSGQAAYEQYF
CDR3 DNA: TGTGCCAGCAGCCTATCCGGACAGGCGGCCTACGAGCAGTACTTC

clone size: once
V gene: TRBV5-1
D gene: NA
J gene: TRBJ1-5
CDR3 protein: CASSLGEGPQHF
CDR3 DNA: TGCGCCAGCAGCCTCGGAGAGGGGCCCCAGCATTTT

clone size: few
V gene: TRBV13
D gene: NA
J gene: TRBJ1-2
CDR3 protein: CAGGGGRRGYTF
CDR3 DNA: TGTGCCGGGGGAGGCGGACGCAGGGGCTACACCTTC

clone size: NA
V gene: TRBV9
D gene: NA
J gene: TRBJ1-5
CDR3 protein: CASSVGPFFNQPQHF
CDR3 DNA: TGTGCCAGCAGCGTAGGGCCCTTCTTCAATCAGCCCCAGCATTTT

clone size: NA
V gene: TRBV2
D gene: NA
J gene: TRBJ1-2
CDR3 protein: CASRQGLNYGYTF
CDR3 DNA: TGTGCCAGCAGACAGGGACTAAACTATGGCTACACCTTC

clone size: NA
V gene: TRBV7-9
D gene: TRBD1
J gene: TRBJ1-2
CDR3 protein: CASSLGTGLDGYTF
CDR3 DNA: TGTGCCAGCAGCCTAGGGACAGGGTTGGATGGCTACACCTTC

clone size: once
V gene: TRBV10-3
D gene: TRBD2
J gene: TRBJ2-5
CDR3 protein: CAISKGRRGETQYF
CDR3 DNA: TGTGCCATCAGTAAGGGACGGCGGGGGGAGACCCAGTACTTC

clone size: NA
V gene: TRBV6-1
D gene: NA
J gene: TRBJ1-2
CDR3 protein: CASSDRDLFYGYTF
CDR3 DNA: TGTGCCAGCAGTGACAGGGACCTGTTTTATGGCTACACCTTC

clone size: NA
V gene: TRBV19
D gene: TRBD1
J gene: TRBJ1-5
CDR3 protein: CASSEGTGPNQPQHF
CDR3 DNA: TGTGCCAGTAGTGAGGGGACAGGGCCCAATCAGCCCCAGCATTTT

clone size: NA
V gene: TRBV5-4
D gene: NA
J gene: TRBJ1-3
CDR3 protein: CASSLRWDNSGNTIYF
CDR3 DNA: TGTGCCAGCAGCTTGCGATGGGACAACTCTGGAAACACCATATATTTT